This T cell receptor beta chain was identified during a study of blood T cell repertoires in COVID-19. About the research overall: COVID-19 samples collected from the United States, Italy and Spain covered acute and convalescent phases. PBMCs, B-cell-depleted T cells, or T cells were the source of the cDNA or gDNA that made up the material.

The trim removed 3 bases at V and 5 bases at J, leaving 10 bases unmatched. The germline V gene has CDR1 ENHRY and CDR2 SYGVKD. CDR3 size: 15 residues. Original data processing: Nucleated cell number was recorded as an estimate derived from reference gene primer amplification. Using immunoSEQ multiplex PCR, the repertoire was profiled, and TCRdb retains in-frame clones only, with some absent. That table supplies the V and J calls and clone size; D and trimming were determined from the DNA. There are 150,000 to 250,000 clones in the sample; roughly 79% occur only once, and approximately 6.9% lies in the top ten.

The sequence came from a human donor with acute or convalescent COVID-19. The donor label of this sample is uncertain. Source material: peripheral blood. The chain recombines TRBV10-3 with TRBJ2-7, with 7 bases identical to TRBD1. The CDR3 loop reads CAISEQGIGKNEQYF. CDR3 DNA sequence: TGTGCCATCAGTGAACAGGGGATCGGTAAGAACGAGCAGTACTTC.